The 5 T cell receptor beta chains below were found in one sample sequenced in a study of cytomegalovirus exposure and HLA in healthy donors listed by TCRdb under 2017. Libraries came from the immunoSEQ multiplex PCR assay. A mixture of 60 forward primers for TCR Vbeta segments and 13 reverse primers for TCR Jbeta segments was used in the multiplex PCR. TCRdb took over this immuneACCESS table, retaining in-frame rearrangements with V and J assigned. Such tables are incomplete; in checked studies, under half of the missing clones stem from an unresolved V gene, and the remainder is unexplained. This sample is represented by about 110,000 clones; approximately 79% of them were singletons. In total, the top ten clones hold roughly 3.7% of the sample. The sequenced sample was PBMCs. Source of these receptors: a man aged 60 to 75 in good health and CMV-seronegative.

This clone was observed once. The chain carries TRBV7-9 and TRBJ2-3, with D unresolved. CDR1 and CDR2 (germline): SEHNR, FQNEAQ (reference sequence). There are 12 residues in the CDR3. Between the trimmed V and J ends, which lost 2 bases and 2 bases, there was a span of 2 bases. CDR3 DNA sequence: TGTGCCAGCAGCTTACTCACAGATACGCAGTATTTT. Translated, it gives CASSLLTDTQYF.

The chain recombines TRBV2 with TRBJ2-1, with 8 bases lining up with TRBD1. Per germline, CDR1 SNHLY and CDR2 FYNNEI. The V segment lost 4 bases and the J segment 2 bases; nucleotides outside the gene matches: 4. This CDR3 spans 15 amino acids. CDR3 DNA: TGTGCCAGCAGTGGAGACAGGGGACCCTACAATGAGCAGTTCTTC. As protein: CASSGDRGPYNEQFF.

This chain connects TRBV7-2 to TRBJ1-1; D gene ambiguous. In germline, CDR1 is SGHTA, CDR2 FQGNSA. The CDR3 extends over 11 amino acids. With 2 bases removed from V and 7 bases from J, the gap between germline ends came to 5 bases. CDR3 region: CASSLYSEAFF. In DNA form, the CDR3 reads TGTGCCAGCAGCTTATACAGTGAAGCTTTCTTT.

The J gene is TRBJ2-5, the V gene TRBV5-4, with TRBD2 identical over 11 bases. This CDR3 is built from 15 residues. V lost 5 bases, J lost 2 bases, and 5 bases stayed unmatched. The germline V gene has CDR1 SGHNT and CDR2 YYREEE (reference sequence). The CDR3 DNA follows: TGTGCCAGCAGTAGGGCTAGCGGGGGGCAAGAGACCCAGTACTTC. Translated, it gives CASSRASGGQETQYF. Full variable domain (remainder filled in from reference TRBV5-4 and TRBJ2-5): ETGVTQSPTHLIKTRGQQVTLRCSSQSGHNTVSWYQQALGQGPQFIFQYYREEENGRGNFPPRFSGLQFPNYSSELNVNALELDDSALYLCASSRASGGQETQYFGPGTRLLVL.

There are a few counts of this clone. The chain carries TRBV7-8 and TRBJ1-2; D is uncertain. The CDR3 loop spans 15 amino acids. V was shortened by 4 bases and J by 4 bases, with 16 bases between the two germline ends. Germline V lookup: CDR1 SGHVS, CDR2 FQNEAQ. The CDR3 DNA is TGTGCCAGCAGCTCGTCCTTACTCGGGGTCTATGGCTACACCTTC. This gives the protein CASSSSLLGVYGYTF.